A single sample is the source of the 27 T cell receptor beta chains below, sequenced in a study of post-analysis software for immune sequencing data. Study-wide results and caveats: Included in a set of about 5 TRBV segments more frequent in patients than controls were TRBV5-6, TRBV5-1 and TRBV20-1.

These receptors have no identified antigens. Tagging with unique molecular identifiers was a feature of the TCR beta cDNA libraries. TCRdb redid the calling of the PCR reads with MiXCR, one entry per CDR3 protein. The table includes 150,000 to 200,000 distinct CDR3 sequences, approximately 30% detected once. Input material: blood. The receptors stem from a girl aged 10 to 17 with multiple sclerosis.

Details on this clonotype: A read error may explain this, as a much larger clone is one base away. The chain couples TRBV4-1 to TRBJ2-7, with unresolved D. The V and J ends lost 0 bases and 3 bases respectively, with 12 bases between them. The CDR3 covers 15 residues. CDR1 and CDR2 (germline): MGHRA, YSYEKL. DNA of the CDR3: TGCGCCAGCAGCCAAGACCACGGACCTTGCTACGAGCAGTACTTC. Encoded protein: CASSQDHGPCYEQYF.

This clonotype was recorded a few times. The rearrangement uses TRBV7-9 and TRBJ1-5; the match to TRBD1 covers 8 bases. Germline CDR1 is SEHNR and CDR2 is FQNEAQ (reference sequence). CDR3 length: 17 amino acids. J gave up 1 base and V 4 bases, and 9 bases lay outside the gene matches. The CDR3 DNA reads TGTGCCAGCAGCTCGCACGGACAGGGTCCGAGCAATCAGCCCCAGCATTTT. Protein: CASSSHGQGPSNQPQHF.

This clonotype showed up many times. The chain uses TRBV4-1 and TRBJ2-5, with 7 bases that match TRBD1. The V segment lost 0 bases and the J segment 3 bases; nucleotides outside the gene matches: 1. The CDR3 covers 14 residues. Per the germline V gene, CDR1 is MGHRA and CDR2 is YSYEKL. The DNA of the CDR3 is TGCGCCAGCAGCCAAGAAGGGGGCGAAGAGACCCAGTACTTC. This encodes CASSQEGGEETQYF.

Regarding this clonotype: A junction end diverges from the germline sequence, so it may reflect a read error. The V call is TRBV7-6, the J call TRBJ1-6; D is undetermined. The germline CDR1 and CDR2 sequences are SGHVS and FNYEAQ. This CDR3 region has 13 residues. CDR3 protein: CASSPDGDSPPHF. As DNA, the CDR3 is TGTGCCAGCAGCCCAGACGGAGATTCACCCCCCCACTTT.

In its sample, this clonotype was seen once. A much bigger clone sits one base away, suggesting this may be a read error. The V and J genes are TRBV10-3 and TRBJ2-5; 9 nucleotides match TRBD1. CDR1 and CDR2 from the germline V gene are ENHRY and SYGVKD. This CDR3 contains 14 residues. CDR3 loop: CAISERTGEETLYF. In DNA form, the CDR3 reads TGTGCCATCAGTGAGAGGACAGGGGAAGAGACCCTGTACTTC.

This clonotype was picked up a small number of times. The chain links TRBV7-2 to TRBJ2-3; D gene ambiguous. Trimming shortened V by 1 base and J by 4 bases, and 12 bases separated the two germline ends. Germline CDR1 is SGHTA and CDR2 is FQGNSA. The CDR3 spans 15 residues. The CDR3 sequence is CASSLVVTGPDTQYF. DNA of the CDR3: TGTGCCAGCAGCTTAGTAGTCACGGGCCCAGATACGCAGTATTTT. Full variable domain (rest looked up from reference TRBV7-2 and TRBJ2-3): GAGVSQSPSNKVTEKGKDVELRCDPISGHTALYWYRQSLGQGLEFLIYFQGNSAPDKSGLPSDRFSAERTGGSVSTLTIQRTQQEDSAVYLCASSLVVTGPDTQYFGPGTRLTVL.

This clonotype was observed a few times. The rearrangement uses TRBV6-5 and TRBJ1-6; tentative D call: TRBD1 (5 bases). Germline values: CDR1 MNHEY, CDR2 SVGAGI. V lost 2 bases and J lost 4, with 15 bases in between. The CDR3 loop spans 17 amino acids. CDR3 in amino acids: CASSYSRVALYNSPLHF. The CDR3 DNA is TGTGCCAGCAGTTACAGCAGGGTAGCTCTGTATAATTCACCCCTCCACTTT.

This clonotype was seen a few times. The DNA of the CDR3 is TGTGCCAGCAAAGAGACGGTCGGGGATACGCAGTATTTT. This sequence encodes CASKETVGDTQYF. The V gene is TRBV12-3 or TRBV12-4, the J gene TRBJ2-3; D remains ambiguous. The ends were cut back, 7 bases at V and 6 bases at J, with 14 bases in the middle. The CDR3 is 13 residues long.

The chain uses TRBV7-9 and TRBJ2-7; 16 positions match TRBD2. This CDR3 spans 17 amino acids. Losses at the gene ends were 5 bases for V and 4 bases for J; bases not matched to a gene: 8. Germline V lookup: CDR1 SEHNR, CDR2 FQNEAQ (reference sequence). CDR3: CASSPQGTSGRAYEQYF. The CDR3 nucleotides read TGTGCCAGCAGCCCACAAGGGACTAGCGGGAGGGCTTACGAGCAGTACTTC.

The CDR3 nucleotides read TGCAGTGCTAAGTCCGGCAAGCCGGGACAGCCCCAGCATTTT. It is translated as CSAKSGKPGQPQHF. The J gene is TRBJ1-5, the V gene TRBV20-1; D not resolved. In germline, CDR1 is DFQATT, CDR2 SNEGSKA (reference sequence). Trimming shortened V by 4 bases and J by 7 bases, and 17 bases separated the two germline ends. This CDR3 contains 14 residues.

In regard to this clonotype: One base away lies a much larger clone, so this may be a sequencing read error. This chain links TRBV7-2 with TRBJ2-1; perhaps TRBD2 as D (5 bases). The length of the CDR3 is 15 residues. V was trimmed by 5 bases and J by 6 bases, leaving 17 bases between them. Germline assignment: CDR1 SGHTA and CDR2 FQGNSA. The CDR3 is CASSRKSGEGNEQFF. The CDR3 nucleotides are TGTGCCAGCAGCCGAAAAAGCGGTGAGGGCAATGAGCAGTTCTTC.

As regards this clonotype: The junction departs from the called germline gene at one end, perhaps through a read error. The genes are TRBV12-3 or TRBV12-4 and TRBJ2-1; no definite D call. There are 12 residues in the CDR3. CDR3 amino acids: CASSLKYNEQCF. The CDR3 nucleotides read TGTGCCAGCAGTTTAAAGTACAATGAGCAGTGCTTC.

This clonotype was seen repeatedly, ten times or more. V and J are TRBV29-1 and TRBJ2-1, with TRBD2 identical over 8 bases. Germline V gene sequence: CDR1 SQVTM, CDR2 ANQGSEA. The J segment lost 8 bases and the V segment lost 7 bases, leaving 10 bases of the junction unmatched. The length of the CDR3 is 13 residues. CDR3 coding DNA: TGCAGCGGGGCAGCGGGAGAATGGTATGAGCAGTTCTTC. The encoded protein is CSGAAGEWYEQFF.

Only a few counts were recorded for this clonotype. The chain is built from TRBV5-6 and TRBJ1-5; D might be TRBD1 (5 bases). From germline, CDR1 is SGHDT and CDR2 YYEEEE. The CDR3 length is 13 residues. Between the trimmed V and J ends, which lost 3 bases and 2 bases, there was a span of 6 bases. CDR3 residues: CASSSRGNQPQHF. The CDR3, as DNA: TGTGCCAGCAGCTCCAGGGGCAATCAGCCCCAGCATTTT. The entire variable domain, with the rest obtained from reference TRBV5-6 and TRBJ1-5, is as follows: DAGVTQSPTHLIKTRGQQVTLRCSPKSGHDTVSWYQQALGQGPQFIFQYYEEEERQRGNFPDRFSGHQFPNYSSELNVNALLLGDSALYLCASSSRGNQPQHFGDGTRLSIL.

The table lists this clonotype with many counts. The chain combines TRBV6-6 with TRBJ2-1, with unresolved D. Germline CDR1 MNHNY, CDR2 SVGAGI (reference sequence). CDR3 size: 15 residues. V dropped 3 bases and J dropped 1 base, with 10 bases sitting between them. DNA of the CDR3: TGTGCCAGCAGTTATTTAGGGCAGTCCTACAATGAGCAGTTCTTC. This gives the protein CASSYLGQSYNEQFF.

There are many counts of this clonotype. This chain links TRBV21-1 with TRBJ2-7; whether TRBD1, the table's D call, matches the DNA was not checked. TRBV21-1 is a pseudogene segment. This CDR3 has 15 residues. CDR3 residues: CASSKGGDRGYEQYF. CDR3 DNA sequence: TGTGCCAGCAGCAAAGGGGGCGACAGGGGGTACGAGCAGTACTTC.

The CDR3 here is CAISDIGGANDEKLFF. CDR3 bases: TGTGCCATCAGTGACATAGGGGGGGCGAATGATGAAAAACTGTTTTTT. This rearrangement joins TRBV10-3 to TRBJ1-4, with a weak D call TRBD1 (6 bases). V was trimmed by 3 bases and J by 6 bases, leaving 17 bases between them. Germline loops: CDR1 ENHRY, CDR2 SYGVKD. This CDR3 is built from 16 residues.

This clonotype was seen repeatedly, ten times or more. The chain carries TRBV5-1 and TRBJ2-1, with TRBD2 matching over 8 bases. The CDR3 runs 16 residues. Germline values: CDR1 SGHRS, CDR2 YFSETQ. Trimming took 5 bases from V and 8 from J; bases not matched to a gene: 15. The CDR3 nucleotides are TGCGCCAGCAGGGAAACTAGCGGTGCCCTCGGGGATGAGCAGTTCTTC. Translating gives CASRETSGALGDEQFF.

This sequence joins TRBV4-1 and TRBJ2-1; 14 bases are shared with TRBD2. This CDR3 region has 19 residues. The junction had 14 bases not matched to a gene; V was cut back by 4 bases and J by 6 bases. The germline CDR1 and CDR2 sequences are MGHRA and YSYEKL. CDR3 coding DNA: TGCGCCAGCAGCCGCCTGGCGGGACTAGCGGGAGTTGGGCTCAATGAGCAGTTCTTC. Translating gives CASSRLAGLAGVGLNEQFF.

This clonotype appeared many times. The chain recombines TRBV7-9 with TRBJ2-1, with 8 bases identical to TRBD2. Germline V gene data show CDR1 as SEHNR and CDR2 as FQNEAQ (reference sequence). The CDR3 covers 16 residues. V shed 2 bases and J 2 bases; nucleotides not matched to a gene: 5. CDR3 nucleotides: TGTGCCAGCAGCTTATTGACTAGCGAGGCCTACAATGAGCAGTTCTTC. Protein product: CASSLLTSEAYNEQFF.

In its sample, this clonotype was seen a few times. The chain combines TRBV30 with TRBJ1-1, with a possible D match to TRBD1 (5 bases). The ends were cut back, 4 bases at V and 1 base at J, with 10 bases in the middle. The CDR3 has 13 amino acids. Germline CDR1 GTSNPN, CDR2 SVGIG (reference sequence). DNA of the CDR3: TGTGCCTGGACCTGGGGGAGGAACACTGAAGCTTTCTTT. It is translated as CAWTWGRNTEAFF.

This clonotype came up many times. The chain joins TRBV28 to TRBJ2-3; tentative D call: TRBD2 (6 bases). The germline CDR1 and CDR2 sequences are MDHEN and SYDVKM. Trimming shortened V by 5 bases and J by 0 bases, and 12 bases separated the two germline ends. The CDR3 extends over 15 amino acids. The CDR3 region is CASSPNSGSTDTQYF. CDR3 sequence (DNA): TGTGCCAGCAGTCCCAATAGCGGCAGCACAGATACGCAGTATTTT.

This clonotype was recorded many times. V gene TRBV7-2 combines with J gene TRBJ2-4, with a weak D call TRBD1 (6 bases). This CDR3 contains 13 residues. Germline loops: CDR1 SGHTA, CDR2 FQGNSA. Trimming cost V 5 bases and J 4 bases, with 9 bases left between them. CDR3 DNA: TGTGCCAGCAGCATGGACAGAAAAAACATTCAGTACTTC. It is translated as CASSMDRKNIQYF.

J is TRBJ2-7 and V is TRBV6-5; either TRBD1 or TRBD2 may supply D (6 bases each). Germline loops: CDR1 MNHEY, CDR2 SVGAGI. CDR3 length equals 14 residues. Trimming removed 6 bases at V and 4 bases at J, with 16 bases between. CDR3 sequence (DNA): TGTGCCAGCAGCGAGGGGGGTCACCTATACGAGCAGTACTTC. Its protein product is CASSEGGHLYEQYF.

The chain employs TRBV5-5 and TRBJ1-1; D is undetermined. Germline V gene lookup returns CDR1 SGHKS and CDR2 YYEKEE (reference sequence). The V end lost 2 bases, the J end lost 4 bases, and 9 bases lay between the germline ends. This CDR3 has 13 residues. The CDR3 reads CASSLIRSTEAFF. The CDR3 bases are TGTGCCAGCAGCTTAATCAGATCCACTGAAGCTTTCTTT.

The chain uses TRBV15 and TRBJ2-7; D is possibly TRBD2 (6 bases). Germline V lookup: CDR1 LNHNV, CDR2 YYDKDF (reference sequence). V was clipped by 1 base and J by 4 bases, with 17 bases between them. The length of the CDR3 is 16 residues. CDR3 residues: CATSRGIGVEGYEQYF. The CDR3 nucleotides read TGTGCCACCAGCAGAGGTATCGGGGTGGAGGGATACGAGCAGTACTTC.

The chain couples TRBV5-1 to TRBJ1-3, with 10 nucleotides matching TRBD1. The CDR3 is made up of 14 amino acids. Germline V gives CDR1 SGHRS, CDR2 YFSETQ. V lost 4 bases and J lost 7; bases outside the gene matches: 5. In nucleotides, the CDR3 is TGCGCCAGCAGCCCTGGACAGGGGGACAACACCATATATTTT. It is translated as CASSPGQGDNTIYF.